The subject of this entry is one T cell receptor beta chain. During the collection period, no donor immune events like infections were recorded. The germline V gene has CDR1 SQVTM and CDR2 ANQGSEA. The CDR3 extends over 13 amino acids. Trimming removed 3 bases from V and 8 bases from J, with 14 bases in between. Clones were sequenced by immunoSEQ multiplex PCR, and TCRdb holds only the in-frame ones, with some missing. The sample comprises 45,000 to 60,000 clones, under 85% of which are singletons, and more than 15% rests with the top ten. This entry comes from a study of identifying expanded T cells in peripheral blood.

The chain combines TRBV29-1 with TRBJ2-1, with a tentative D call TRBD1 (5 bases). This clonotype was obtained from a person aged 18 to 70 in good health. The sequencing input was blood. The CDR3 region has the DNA TGCAGCGTTGATGAGCAGGGTCAGTATGAGCAGTTCTTC. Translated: CSVDEQGQYEQFF.